A single sample gave rise to the 17 T cell receptor beta chains below, sequenced in a study of blood T cell repertoires in COVID-19. Sequenced by immunoSEQ multiplex PCR; TCRdb stores in-frame clones only, minus some. The sample yields more than 200,000 clones, 87% seen once. The specimen sequenced was PBMCs or T cells enriched from blood (not recorded which). Receptor source: a woman aged 25-40 years with acute COVID-19.

This chain uses TRBV25-1 with TRBJ2-7, with a weak D call TRBD1 (7 bases). There are 16 residues in the CDR3. In germline, CDR1 is MGHDK, CDR2 SYGVNS. V gave up 3 bases and J gave up 0 bases, with 15 bases separating them. Written as DNA, the CDR3 is TGTGCCAGCAGTGACGCGGGGACAGCAAGCTCCTACGAGCAGTACTTC. This translates into CASSDAGTASSYEQYF.

This clone was detected once. The chain is built from TRBV6-5 and TRBJ2-7, with D possibly being TRBD1 (6 bases). Deletions cut 2 bases from V and 3 bases from J, with 8 bases between. The CDR3 has 13 amino acids. Germline CDR1 and CDR2: MNHEY and SVGAGI. CDR3 sequence reads: CASSYQQGYEQYF. In nucleotides, the CDR3 is TGTGCCAGCAGTTACCAACAGGGCTACGAGCAGTACTTC.

A single count supports this clone. The CDR3 bases are TGTGCCAGCAGTGCCCCCGGGACAGGGGCTGGTTCACCCCTCCACTTT. The encoded protein is CASSAPGTGAGSPLHF. The V and J genes are TRBV28 and TRBJ1-6; 10 bases align to TRBD1. Germline V gene lookup returns CDR1 MDHEN and CDR2 SYDVKM. V shed 5 bases and J 9 bases; nucleotides not matched to a gene: 10. The CDR3 contains 16 residues.

The chain employs TRBV28 and TRBJ2-7; D not resolved. The V gene lost 6 bases and the J gene lost 0 bases, with 12 bases spanning the gap. This CDR3 region has 14 residues. Looked up from germline, CDR1 is MDHEN and CDR2 is SYDVKM. The CDR3 loop is CASRPSGGSYEQYF. The DNA for the CDR3 is TGTGCCAGCAGACCCTCGGGTGGCTCCTACGAGCAGTACTTC.

The genes are TRBV5-1 and TRBJ2-1, with 7 bases matching TRBD2. CDR1 is SGHRS, CDR2 YFSETQ, per germline. The CDR3 is 17 amino acids. Trimming cost V 10 bases and J 6 bases; bases outside gene matches: 22. CDR3 nucleotide sequence: TGCGCCTCCACCTTCCAGGGAGGGCTAGTTGGTGGCAATGAGCAGTTCTTC. This translates into CASTFQGGLVGGNEQFF.

The chain combines TRBV7-9 with TRBJ2-7; D is unresolved. There are 11 residues in the CDR3. Trimming shortened V by 5 bases and J by 4 bases, and 6 bases separated the two germline ends. CDR1 and CDR2 (germline): SEHNR, FQNEAQ (reference sequence). The CDR3 bases are TGTGCCAGCAGCCGAGCGTACGAGCAGTACTTC. It yields the protein CASSRAYEQYF.

DNA of the CDR3: TGTGCCAGCAGCCCTGGGACAGAAGAGACCCAGTACTTC. Translating gives CASSPGTEETQYF. The chain couples TRBV11-1 to TRBJ2-5; 7 bases align to TRBD1. This CDR3 is built from 13 residues. Per the germline V gene, CDR1 is SGHAT and CDR2 is FQDESV (reference sequence). Germline trimming cut 5 bases from V and 3 bases from J; bases unmatched to any gene: 3. Full variable domain (rest looked up from reference TRBV11-1 and TRBJ2-5): EAEVAQSPRYKITEKSQAVAFWCDPISGHATLYWYRQILGQGPELLVQFQDESVVDDSQLPKDRFSAERLKGVDSTLKIQPAELGDSAMYLCASSPGTEETQYFGPGTRLLVL.

A remark on this clone: Other DNA variants within this sample encode the same CDR3. The J gene is TRBJ2-7, the V gene TRBV9; TRBD2 agrees at 10 bases. CDR1 and CDR2 from the germline V gene are SGDLS and YYNGEE. CDR3 length equals 14 residues. The V and J ends lost 2 bases and 4 bases, in that order; junction bases with no gene match: 3. DNA for the CDR3: TGTGCCAGCAGCGTCACGGGACTAGCGTACGAGCAGTACTTC. Translating gives CASSVTGLAYEQYF.

CDR3 sequence reads: CASSPKLEGAGEKLFF. The CDR3 nucleotides read TGTGCCAGCAGCCCCAAGTTAGAGGGGGCGGGTGAAAAACTGTTTTTT. This chain links TRBV21-1 with TRBJ1-4; whether TRBD1, the table's D call, matches the DNA was not checked. TRBV21-1 is annotated as a pseudogene. The CDR3 length is 16 residues.

This clone has just one count. V usage is TRBV28 and J usage is TRBJ2-3; D might be TRBD1 (5 bases). The CDR3 is 15 residues long. Germline V lookup: CDR1 MDHEN, CDR2 SYDVKM. V was cut by 1 base and J by 5 bases, with 13 bases left in between. CDR3 DNA: TGTGCCAGCAGTTTATACTCAGGGTTTGGAGATACGCAGTATTTT. This sequence encodes CASSLYSGFGDTQYF.

V gene TRBV9 combines with J gene TRBJ2-1; 11 bases agree with TRBD2. Germline V gene data show CDR1 as SGDLS and CDR2 as YYNGEE. The J segment lost 4 bases and the V segment lost 0 bases, leaving 3 bases of the junction unmatched. The CDR3 runs to 16 residues. The CDR3 DNA reads as TGTGCCAGCAGCGTAGGACTAGCGGGATATTACAATGAGCAGTTCTTC. It translates to CASSVGLAGYYNEQFF.

The chain joins TRBV2 to TRBJ2-1, with a weak D call TRBD2 (5 bases). CDR1 SNHLY and CDR2 FYNNEI come from the germline V gene. This CDR3 contains 13 residues. V was cut by 10 bases and J by 6 bases, with 16 bases left in between. CDR3 bases: TGTGCCAACCACGAGGGTCGACCCAATGAGCAGTTCTTC. Translation: CANHEGRPNEQFF.

The chain is built from TRBV4-3 and TRBJ2-1; tentatively, D is TRBD1 (8 bases). This CDR3 is 16 amino acids long. Trimming cost V 0 bases and J 8 bases, with 17 bases left between them. Per germline, CDR1 LGHNA and CDR2 YSLEER. DNA of the CDR3: TGCGCCAGCAGCCAAGATTTCGGACAGGGAGGGCATGAGCAGTTCTTC. As protein: CASSQDFGQGGHEQFF.

The chain is built from TRBV11-2 and TRBJ1-2; no reliable D call. V lost 7 bases and J lost 4, with 19 bases in between. Germline CDR1 reads SGHAT; CDR2 reads FQNNGV. The CDR3 totals 15 residues. The CDR3 loop reads CASTTNTTRGYGYTF. For the CDR3, the DNA is TGTGCCAGCACAACCAACACAACGCGGGGCTATGGCTACACCTTC.

This chain uses TRBV3-1 (or the pseudogene TRBV3-2) with TRBJ2-2; D is perhaps TRBD2 (5 bases). V was trimmed by 4 bases and J by 1 base, leaving 10 bases between them. The V gene's germline CDR1 is LGHDT and CDR2 YNNKEL (reference sequence). The CDR3 is made up of 15 amino acids. CDR3 in amino acids: CASSPRDKNTGELFF. For the CDR3, the DNA is TGTGCCAGCAGCCCACGGGATAAGAACACCGGGGAGCTGTTTTTT.

For the CDR3, the DNA is TGTGCCAGCAGACCTCAGCGGGGGGGTTTCAATGAGCAGTTCTTC. Translating it yields CASRPQRGGFNEQFF. The chain joins TRBV7-3 to TRBJ2-1; 10 bases align to TRBD2. Germline-derived CDR1 and CDR2 are SGHTA and FQGTGA. The CDR3 totals 15 residues. V shed 6 bases, J shed 6 bases, and the junction held 8 bases outside the gene matches.

The chain uses TRBV7-6 and TRBJ2-7, with TRBD2 matching 8 bases. CDR3 length: 17 residues. Germline CDR1 and CDR2: SGHVS and FNYEAQ. The ends lost 1 base at V and 1 base at J; junction bases unmatched: 9. CDR3 bases: TGTGCCAGCAGCTTAGAGCCTCCAGCTAGCGGGTCCTACGAGCAGTACTTC. Translated: CASSLEPPASGSYEQYF.